These T cell receptor beta chains were read from a single sample in a study of Graves' ophthalmopathy and Graves' hyperthyroidism. TCRdb reprocessed the multiplex PCR reads with MiXCR, giving one entry per CDR3 protein. The data show fewer than 350,000 distinct CDR3 sequences, about a sixth seen once. The sequenced material came from peripheral blood. The receptors were sampled from an adult man with Graves' ophthalmopathy. Both conserved end residues are part of each CDR3.

>TRBV27|TRBJ1-1
CASSLFGPGEAAFF
>TRBV27|TRBJ1-2
CASTKGAGNYGYTF
>TRBV27|TRBJ2-7
CASSSGGAYEQYF
>TRBV10-3|TRBJ2-2
CAAGTEGTGELFF
>TRBV30|TRBJ1-1
CAWRAGDTEAFF
>TRBV2|TRBJ1-5
CASSERGPHNQPQHF
>TRBV2|TRBJ2-7
CASRGQGWEQYF
>TRBV6-5|TRBJ2-7
CASYRDPAYEQYF
>TRBV7-9|TRBJ1-6
CASSSAQRGASSPLHF
>TRBV11-2|TRBJ1-1
CASSSIGKGTEAFF
>TRBV6-4|TRBJ1-4
CASSPQGGREKLFF
>TRBV20-1|TRBJ2-5
CSAIEKETQYF
>TRBV12-3/TRBV12-4|TRBJ2-7
CASSLTADRTGLLF
>TRBV6-1|TRBJ1-1
CASSGGLGQTSEAFF
>TRBV28|TRBJ1-5
CASILGGQGASQPQHF
>TRBV27|TRBJ2-7
CANRPTGGGAGEQYF
>TRBV27|TRBJ1-5
CASSRRSNQPQHF
>TRBV6-4|TRBJ2-5
CASSPLGLREEETQYF
>TRBV4-3|TRBJ2-2
CASSLLSGEPGDLFF
>TRBV6-2/TRBV6-3|TRBJ2-6
CASSGTALSSGANVLTF
>TRBV20-1|TRBJ1-5
CSATGTGYQPQHF
>TRBV6-1|TRBJ1-1
CASSRDSEAFF
>TRBV30|TRBJ2-5
CAWRQGSGETQYF
>TRBV30|TRBJ2-7
CAWSPRVEQYF
>TRBV7-2|TRBJ2-5
CASSSDRGYQETQYF
>TRBV5-1|TRBJ2-5
CASRTGWRSETQYF
>TRBV27|TRBJ2-7
CASSGRYSGSYEQYF
>TRBV13|TRBJ1-2
CASSLWVLGGADGYTF
>TRBV19|TRBJ1-1
CASTMGTGILNTEAFF
>TRBV5-1|TRBJ2-5
CASSFGLQETQYF
>TRBV7-3|TRBJ1-3
CASSLMPSGNTIYF
>TRBV27|TRBJ2-7
CASSLSASGSGYEQYF
>TRBV3-1|TRBJ2-7
CASSRAPRSTYEQYF
>TRBV28|TRBJ1-1
CASSPGTLRTTEAFF
>TRBV27|TRBJ2-7
CASSLGTKYEQYF
>TRBV6-5|TRBJ1-1
CASSNHGQGEGTEAFF
>TRBV27|TRBJ1-2
CASSPWDRVSKGYTF
>TRBV4-1|TRBJ2-7
CASTPAGGPYEQYF